Each of the 14 T cell receptor beta chains below was sequenced from the same sample in a study of blood T cell repertoires in COVID-19. Assay: immunoSEQ multiplex PCR; the TCRdb copy retains only in-frame clones and omits some. The sample shows under 100,000 clones, 70% to 90% of them seen only once. The source material was peripheral blood. Receptors were obtained from a man between 45 and 60 years old with active COVID-19.

The chain is built from TRBV10-1 and TRBJ1-5; the D gene is possibly TRBD1 (6 bases). Germline V CDR1 and CDR2: WNHNN, SYGVQD (reference sequence). Trimming cost V 6 bases and J 0 bases, with 18 bases left between them. The CDR3 is made up of 17 amino acids. The CDR3 bases are TGCGCCAGCAGCTACAGGAAGGGGGGGAGTAGCAATCAGCCCCAGCATTTT. Its translation is CASSYRKGGSSNQPQHF.

The CDR3 DNA reads TGTGCCAGCAGCTTAGCTAGTCCATTCTATGGCTACACCTTC. As protein: CASSLASPFYGYTF. The chain couples TRBV11-2 to TRBJ1-2; D remains unclear. The CDR3 loop spans 14 amino acids. V dropped 1 base and J dropped 4 bases, with 10 bases sitting between them. CDR1 is SGHAT, CDR2 FQNNGV, per germline.

V and J are TRBV6-2 or TRBV6-3 and TRBJ2-3, with D unclear. This CDR3 is 16 amino acids long. V lost 6 bases, J lost 3 bases, and 19 bases lay in between. Germline CDR1 MNHEY, CDR2 SVGEGT. This CDR3 reads CASSPRSRSGTDTQYF. The CDR3 DNA follows: TGTGCCAGCAGCCCTAGATCTAGATCCGGGACAGATACGCAGTATTTT.

The V gene is TRBV27, the J gene TRBJ1-1; TRBD1 is a possible D gene (5 bases). V lost 6 bases and J lost 5, with 16 bases in between. The germline V gene has CDR1 MNHEY and CDR2 SMNVEV (reference sequence). The CDR3 consists of 14 residues. CDR3 nucleotides: TGTGCCAGCAGACCTCAGGGAGGTAGTACTGAAGCTTTCTTT. Translation: CASRPQGGSTEAFF.

The chain has TRBV29-1 and TRBJ2-7; possibly TRBD1 for D (7 bases). Trimming took 7 bases from V and 6 from J, leaving 16 bases between them. The germline V gene has CDR1 SQVTM and CDR2 ANQGSEA. CDR3 size: 12 residues. The DNA for the CDR3 is TGCAGCGCTAATTACAGGGGAGGCGAGCAGTACTTC. This gives the protein CSANYRGGEQYF.

The chain is built from TRBV7-2 and TRBJ1-1; D gene unclear. Germline CDR1 is SGHTA and CDR2 is FQGNSA. The CDR3 is 15 amino acids. V shed 4 bases and J shed 7 bases, with 19 bases lying between them. CDR3 coding DNA: TGTGCCAGCAGCTCCCCCGGGGAGCAGAGCCATGAAGCTTTCTTT. This codes for CASSSPGEQSHEAFF.

The rearrangement joins TRBV12-5 to TRBJ1-1; D ambiguous. This CDR3 has 12 amino acids. V lost 3 bases, J lost 3 bases, and 5 bases lay in between. Germline CDR1 is LGHNT and CDR2 is FRNRAP. The CDR3 nucleotides are TGTGCTAGTGGTTTCCGAGACACTGAAGCTTTCTTT. Its protein is CASGFRDTEAFF. Looking up the rest from reference TRBV12-5 and TRBJ1-1 gives the full variable domain: DARVTQTPRHKVTEMGQEVTMRCQPILGHNTVFWYRQTMMQGLELLAYFRNRAPLDDSGMPKDRFSAEMPDATLATLKIQPSEPRDSAVYFCASGFRDTEAFFGQGTRLTVV.

The chain is built from TRBV11-3 and TRBJ2-5, with TRBD1 as a possible D gene (6 bases). The CDR3 spans 17 residues. Trimming shortened V by 4 bases and J by 1 base, and 19 bases separated the two germline ends. In germline, CDR1 is SGHNT, CDR2 YENEEA. Here the CDR3 reads CASSSSSPWTAQETQYF. The CDR3 bases are TGTGCCAGCAGCTCCTCTAGCCCCTGGACAGCCCAAGAGACCCAGTACTTC.

The table lists this clone with a count of one. The CDR3 DNA sequence: TGTGCCAGCAGTTACTCGGTGTCCGGGTTCTATGGCTACACCTTC. Translating it yields CASSYSVSGFYGYTF. The rearrangement uses TRBV6-2 or TRBV6-3 and TRBJ1-2; D not certain. Germline V gene lookup returns CDR1 MNHEY and CDR2 SVGEGT. V was pared by 0 bases and J by 4 bases, with 12 bases between. This CDR3 is 15 amino acids long.

V and J are TRBV27 and TRBJ1-6; no clear D gene. The germline V and J ends were trimmed by 1 base and 6 bases, with 7 bases remaining between them. This CDR3 comprises 14 residues. Germline CDR1 is MNHEY and CDR2 is SMNVEV (reference sequence). CDR3 sequence (DNA): TGTGCCAGCAGTTTATTCTCGGGTAATTCACCCCTCCACTTT. Translating gives CASSLFSGNSPLHF.

V usage is TRBV4-3 and J usage is TRBJ2-1, with 7 bases identical to TRBD2. V shed 2 bases, J shed 6 bases, and the junction held 1 base outside the gene matches. The CDR3 covers 13 residues. Germline V CDR1 and CDR2: LGHNA, YSLEER. The CDR3 DNA sequence: TGCGCCAGCAGCCAACGACTAGCCAATGAGCAGTTCTTC. Its translation: CASSQRLANEQFF.

This chain connects TRBV28 to TRBJ1-2; TRBD1 matches at 11 bases. This CDR3 spans 17 amino acids. Germline CDR1 reads MDHEN; CDR2 reads SYDVKM. The V gene end was trimmed by 5 bases and the J gene end by 4 bases; junction bases not matched to a gene: 12. Here the CDR3 DNA reads TGTGCCAGCAGTCCCCCGGGACAGGGGGTGCTTGTCTATGGCTACACCTTC. Its translation is CASSPPGQGVLVYGYTF.

The chain recombines TRBV5-3 with TRBJ1-4; unclear D gene. TRBV5-3 is an ORF, with its function uncertain. The germline V and J ends were trimmed by 0 bases and 0 bases, with 6 bases remaining between them. CDR3 length equals 15 residues. The CDR3 here is CARSLETATNEKLFF. CDR3 nucleotides: TGTGCCAGAAGCTTGGAAACTGCAACTAATGAAAAACTGTTTTTT.

Only a few counts were recorded for this clone. The CDR3 spells CASSSKPGLAGNEQFF. CDR3 coding DNA: TGTGCCAGCAGCTCCAAACCGGGGCTAGCGGGGAATGAGCAGTTCTTC. The chain uses TRBV13 and TRBJ2-1; TRBD2 matches 9 bases. V shed 4 bases, J shed 7 bases, and the junction held 11 bases outside the gene matches. Germline CDR1 reads PRHDT; CDR2 reads FYEKMQ (reference sequence). This CDR3 comprises 16 residues.